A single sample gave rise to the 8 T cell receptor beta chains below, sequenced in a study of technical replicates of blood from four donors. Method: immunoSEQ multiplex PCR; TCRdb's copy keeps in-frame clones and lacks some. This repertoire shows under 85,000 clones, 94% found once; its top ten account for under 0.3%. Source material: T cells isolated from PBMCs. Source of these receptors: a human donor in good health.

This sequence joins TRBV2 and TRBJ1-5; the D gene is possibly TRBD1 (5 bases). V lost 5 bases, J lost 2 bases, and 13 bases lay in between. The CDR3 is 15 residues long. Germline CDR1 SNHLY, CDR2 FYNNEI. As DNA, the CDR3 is TGTGCCAGCAGTTCAAGGGGTAAAGGCAATCAGCCCCAGCATTTT. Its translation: CASSSRGKGNQPQHF.

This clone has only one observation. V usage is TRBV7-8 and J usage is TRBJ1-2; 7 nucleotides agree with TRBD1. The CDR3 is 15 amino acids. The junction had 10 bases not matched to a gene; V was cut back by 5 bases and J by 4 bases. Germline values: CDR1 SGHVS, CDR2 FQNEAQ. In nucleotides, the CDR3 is TGTGCCAGCAGCCCCGAGACAGGGAAGCTCTATGGCTACACCTTC. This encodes CASSPETGKLYGYTF.

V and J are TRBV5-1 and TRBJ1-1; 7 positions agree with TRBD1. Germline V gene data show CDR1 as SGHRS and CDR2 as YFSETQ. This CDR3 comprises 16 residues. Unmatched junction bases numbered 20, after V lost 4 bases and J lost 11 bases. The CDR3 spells CASSPPGQAYPPRAFF. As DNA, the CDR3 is TGCGCCAGCAGCCCCCCCGGACAGGCCTACCCCCCTCGGGCTTTCTTT.

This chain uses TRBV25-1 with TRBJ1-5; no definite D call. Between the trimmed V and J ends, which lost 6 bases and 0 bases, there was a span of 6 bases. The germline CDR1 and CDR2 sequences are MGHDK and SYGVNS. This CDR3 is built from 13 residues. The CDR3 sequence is CASSKHSNQPQHF. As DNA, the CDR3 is TGTGCCAGCAGCAAACATAGCAATCAGCCCCAGCATTTT.

The CDR3 here is CASSSTGGSYGYTF. DNA of the CDR3: TGTGCCAGCAGTTCTACAGGGGGCAGCTATGGCTACACCTTC. J is TRBJ1-2 and V is TRBV7-9; 9 bases are a match to TRBD1. This CDR3 is built from 14 residues. V was pared by 6 bases and J by 4 bases, with 6 bases of the junction left unmatched. Germline CDR1 is SEHNR and CDR2 is FQNEAQ (reference sequence).

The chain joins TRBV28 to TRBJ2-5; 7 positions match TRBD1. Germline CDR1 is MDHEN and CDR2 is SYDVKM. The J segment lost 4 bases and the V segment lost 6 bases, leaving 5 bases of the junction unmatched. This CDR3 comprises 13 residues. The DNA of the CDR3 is TGTGCCAGCAGAGAGGGACAGCGAGAGACCCAGTACTTC. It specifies CASREGQRETQYF.

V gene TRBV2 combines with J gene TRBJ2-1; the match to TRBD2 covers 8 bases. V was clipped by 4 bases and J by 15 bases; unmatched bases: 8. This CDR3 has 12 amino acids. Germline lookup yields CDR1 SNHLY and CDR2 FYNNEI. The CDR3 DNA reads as TGTGCCAGCAGTGGAGGTAGCGGGGAGGGGTTCTTC. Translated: CASSGGSGEGFF.

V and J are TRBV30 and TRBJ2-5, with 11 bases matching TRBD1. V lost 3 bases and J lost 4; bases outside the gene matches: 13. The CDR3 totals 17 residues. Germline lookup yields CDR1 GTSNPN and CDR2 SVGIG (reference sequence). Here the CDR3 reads CAWRTLFGTGGGETQYF. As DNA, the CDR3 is TGTGCCTGGAGAACCCTTTTCGGGACAGGGGGGGGAGAGACCCAGTACTTC.